This T cell receptor beta chain came from a study of TIL therapy for anti-PD-1-resistant metastatic lung cancer. Study-wide context: Progressing patients received lymphodepletion, expanded TIL infusion and IL-2. Median tumor PD-L1 proportion score was about 6%.

Sequencing used immunoSEQ v3. Using immunoSEQ multiplex PCR, the repertoire was profiled, and TCRdb retains in-frame clones only, with some absent. The table lists around 55,000 clones, roughly four fifths of them singletons. This CDR3 region has 13 residues. CDR1 and CDR2 (germline): MDHEN, SYDVKM. Trimming left V 5 bases short and J 4 bases short, with 11 bases between. The time point was: pre-treatment sample, taken before nivolumab and TIL therapy. This receptor was identified in a person aged 25 to 85 with non-small cell lung cancer. This sample comprised blood, obtained at baseline. V is TRBV28 and J is TRBJ1-2; D may be TRBD1 (5 bases). CDR3 DNA sequence: TGTGCCAGCAGTACCGGACATCCCTATGGCTACACCTTC. Translating gives CASSTGHPYGYTF.